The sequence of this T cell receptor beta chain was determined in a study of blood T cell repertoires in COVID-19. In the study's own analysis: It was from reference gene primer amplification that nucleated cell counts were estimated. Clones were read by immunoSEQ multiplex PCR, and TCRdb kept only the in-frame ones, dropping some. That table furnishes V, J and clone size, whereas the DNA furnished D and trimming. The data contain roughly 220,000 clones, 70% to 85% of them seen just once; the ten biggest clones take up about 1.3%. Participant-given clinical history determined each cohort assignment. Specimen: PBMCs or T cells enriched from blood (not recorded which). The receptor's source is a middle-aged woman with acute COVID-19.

The CDR3 coding sequence is TGTGCCAGCAGTTTACCCAAGACAGGGGGCCGAGAGACCCAGTACTTC. Residues: CASSLPKTGGRETQYF. The chain carries TRBV28 and TRBJ2-5, with 10 bases that match TRBD1. J gave up 4 bases and V 2 bases, and 7 bases lay outside the gene matches. The CDR3 extends over 16 amino acids. CDR1 and CDR2 from the germline V gene are MDHEN and SYDVKM.